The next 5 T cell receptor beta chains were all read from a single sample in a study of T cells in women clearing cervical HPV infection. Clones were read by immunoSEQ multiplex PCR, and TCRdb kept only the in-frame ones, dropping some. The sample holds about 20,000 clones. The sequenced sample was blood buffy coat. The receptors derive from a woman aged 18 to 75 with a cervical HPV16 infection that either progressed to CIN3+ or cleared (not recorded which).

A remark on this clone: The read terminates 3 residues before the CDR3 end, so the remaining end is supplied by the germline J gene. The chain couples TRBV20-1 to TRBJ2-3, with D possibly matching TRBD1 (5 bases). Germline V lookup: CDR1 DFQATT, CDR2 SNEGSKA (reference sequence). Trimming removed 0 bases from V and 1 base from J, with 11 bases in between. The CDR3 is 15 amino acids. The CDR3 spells CSARDRQLGTDTQYF. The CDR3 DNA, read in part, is TGCAGTGCTAGAGATCGACAGTTGGGCACAGATACG.

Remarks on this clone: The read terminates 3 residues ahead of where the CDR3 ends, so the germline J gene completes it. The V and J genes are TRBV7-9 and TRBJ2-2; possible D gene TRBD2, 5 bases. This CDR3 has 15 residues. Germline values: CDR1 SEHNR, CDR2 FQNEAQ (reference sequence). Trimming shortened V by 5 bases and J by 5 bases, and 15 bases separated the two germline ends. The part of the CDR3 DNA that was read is TGTGCCAGCAGCCCCCGTGACTCGGGGACCGGGGAG. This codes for CASSPRDSGTGE. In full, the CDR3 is CASSPRDSGTGELFF.

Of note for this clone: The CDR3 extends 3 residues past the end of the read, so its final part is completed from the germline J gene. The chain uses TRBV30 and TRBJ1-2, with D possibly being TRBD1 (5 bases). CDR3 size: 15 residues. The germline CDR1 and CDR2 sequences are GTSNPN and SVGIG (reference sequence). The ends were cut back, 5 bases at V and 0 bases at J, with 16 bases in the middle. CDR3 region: CAWGPAGLSNYGYTF. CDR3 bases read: TGTGCCTGGGGTCCAGCGGGGCTTTCTAACTATGGC.

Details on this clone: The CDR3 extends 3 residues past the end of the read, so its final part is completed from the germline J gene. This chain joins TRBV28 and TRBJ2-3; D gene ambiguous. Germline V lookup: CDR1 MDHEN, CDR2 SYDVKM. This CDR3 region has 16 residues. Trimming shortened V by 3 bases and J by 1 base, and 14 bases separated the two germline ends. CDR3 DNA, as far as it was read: TGTGCCAGCAGTTTTACCATAGCTCCGGGCACAGATACG. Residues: CASSFTIAPGTDT. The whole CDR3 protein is CASSFTIAPGTDTQYF.

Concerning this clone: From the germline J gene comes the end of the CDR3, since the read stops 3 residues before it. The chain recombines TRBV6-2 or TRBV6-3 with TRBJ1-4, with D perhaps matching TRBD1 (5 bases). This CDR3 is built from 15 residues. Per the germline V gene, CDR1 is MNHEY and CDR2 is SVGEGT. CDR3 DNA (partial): TGTGCCAGCAGTAGCCGGTCTAGTGGGGCCAACGTA. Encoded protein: CASSSRSSGANV. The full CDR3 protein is CASSSRSSGANVLFF.